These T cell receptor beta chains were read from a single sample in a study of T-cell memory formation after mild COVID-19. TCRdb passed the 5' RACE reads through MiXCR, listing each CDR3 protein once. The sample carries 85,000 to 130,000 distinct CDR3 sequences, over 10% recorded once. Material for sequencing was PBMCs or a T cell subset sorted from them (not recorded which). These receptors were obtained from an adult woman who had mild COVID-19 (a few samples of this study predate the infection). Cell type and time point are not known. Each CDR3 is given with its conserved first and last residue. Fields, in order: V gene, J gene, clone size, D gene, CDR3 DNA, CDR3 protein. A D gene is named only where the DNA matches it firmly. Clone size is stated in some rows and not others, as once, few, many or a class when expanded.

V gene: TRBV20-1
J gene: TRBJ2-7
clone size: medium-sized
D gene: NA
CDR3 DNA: TGCAGTGCTGAAAGGGACACAAACTCCTACGAGCAGTACTTC
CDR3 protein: CSAERDTNSYEQYF

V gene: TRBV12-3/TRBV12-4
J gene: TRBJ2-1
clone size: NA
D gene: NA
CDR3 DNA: TGTGCCAGCAGTTTACTACAGCCCTACAATGAGCAGTTCTTC
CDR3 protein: CASSLLQPYNEQFF

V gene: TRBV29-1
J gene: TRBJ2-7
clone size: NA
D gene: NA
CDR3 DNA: TGCAGCGTTTACACACTCTCCTACGAGCAGTACTTC
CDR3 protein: CSVYTLSYEQYF

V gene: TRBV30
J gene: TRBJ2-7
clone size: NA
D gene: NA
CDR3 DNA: TGTGCCTGGAGTGTACTCGGATACGAGCAGTACTTC
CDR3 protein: CAWSVLGYEQYF

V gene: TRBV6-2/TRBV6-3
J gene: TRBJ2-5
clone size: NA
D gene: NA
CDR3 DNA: TGTGCCAGCAGAGAGGGTCAAGAGACCCAGTACTTC
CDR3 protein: CASREGQETQYF

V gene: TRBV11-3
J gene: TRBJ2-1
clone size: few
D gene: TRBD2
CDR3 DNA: TGTGCCAGCAGCTTAGAGGGGACTAGCGGGGGGGCCTACAATGAGCAGTTCTTC
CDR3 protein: CASSLEGTSGGAYNEQFF

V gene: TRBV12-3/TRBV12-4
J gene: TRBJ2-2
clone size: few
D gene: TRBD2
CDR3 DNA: TGTGCCAGCAGTCCCGGACTAGCGGGGGGTTCGAACACCGGGGAGCTGTTTTTT
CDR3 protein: CASSPGLAGGSNTGELFF

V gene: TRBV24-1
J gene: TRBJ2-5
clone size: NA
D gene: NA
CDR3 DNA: TGTGCCACCAAGGGACCGGACAGACAAGAGACCCAGTACTTC
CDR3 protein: CATKGPDRQETQYF

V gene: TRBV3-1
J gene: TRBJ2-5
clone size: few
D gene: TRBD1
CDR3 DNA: TGTGCCAGCAGCCAGAACACAGGGGACCAAGAGACCCAGTACTTC
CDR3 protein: CASSQNTGDQETQYF

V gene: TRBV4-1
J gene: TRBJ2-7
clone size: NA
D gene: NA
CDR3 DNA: TGCGCCAGCAGCCAAAGATTGGACACCGCCTACGAGCAGTACTTC
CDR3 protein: CASSQRLDTAYEQYF